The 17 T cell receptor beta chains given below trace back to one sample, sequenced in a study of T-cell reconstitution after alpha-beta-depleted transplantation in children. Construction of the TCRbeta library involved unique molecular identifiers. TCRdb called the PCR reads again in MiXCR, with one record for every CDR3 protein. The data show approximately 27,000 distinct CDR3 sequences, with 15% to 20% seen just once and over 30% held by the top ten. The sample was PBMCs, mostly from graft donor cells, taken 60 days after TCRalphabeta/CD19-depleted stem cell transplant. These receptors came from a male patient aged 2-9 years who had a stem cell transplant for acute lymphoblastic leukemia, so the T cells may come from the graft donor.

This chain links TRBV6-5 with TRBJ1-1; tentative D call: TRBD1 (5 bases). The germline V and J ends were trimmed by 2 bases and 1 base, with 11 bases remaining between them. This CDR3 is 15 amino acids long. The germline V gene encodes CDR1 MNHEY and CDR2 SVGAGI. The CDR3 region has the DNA TGTGCCAGCAGTTACCGGGGAGGACAGAACACTGAAGCTTTCTTT. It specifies CASSYRGGQNTEAFF.

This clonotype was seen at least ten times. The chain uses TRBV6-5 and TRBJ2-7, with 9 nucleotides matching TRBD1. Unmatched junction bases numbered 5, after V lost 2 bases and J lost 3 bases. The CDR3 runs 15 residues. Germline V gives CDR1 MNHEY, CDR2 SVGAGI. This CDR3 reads CASSYLQGAGYEQYF. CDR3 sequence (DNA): TGTGCCAGCAGTTACCTACAGGGGGCAGGCTACGAGCAGTACTTC.

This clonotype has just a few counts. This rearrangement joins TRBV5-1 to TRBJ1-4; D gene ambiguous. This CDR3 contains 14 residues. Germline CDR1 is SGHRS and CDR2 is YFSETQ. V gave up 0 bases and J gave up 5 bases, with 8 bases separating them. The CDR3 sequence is CASSLGHFNEKLFF. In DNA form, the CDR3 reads TGCGCCAGCAGCTTGGGCCACTTCAATGAAAAACTGTTTTTT. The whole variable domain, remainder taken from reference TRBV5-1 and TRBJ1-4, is KAGVTQTPRYLIKTRGQQVTLSCSPISGHRSVSWYQQTPGQGLQFLFEYFSETQRNKGNFPGRFSGRQFSNSRSEMNVSTLELGDSALYLCASSLGHFNEKLFFGSGTQLSVL.

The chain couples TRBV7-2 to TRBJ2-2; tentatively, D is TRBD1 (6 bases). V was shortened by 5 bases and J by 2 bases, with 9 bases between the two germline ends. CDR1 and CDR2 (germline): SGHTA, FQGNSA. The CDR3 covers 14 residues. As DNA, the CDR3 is TGTGCCAGCAGCGACAGGCGTAACACCGGGGAGCTGTTTTTT. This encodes CASSDRRNTGELFF.

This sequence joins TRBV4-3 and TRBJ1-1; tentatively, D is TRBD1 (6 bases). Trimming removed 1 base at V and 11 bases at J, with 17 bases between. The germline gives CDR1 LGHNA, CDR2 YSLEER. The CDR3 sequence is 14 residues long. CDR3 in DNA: TGCGCCAGCAGCCAAGCCCGCGGGGGGCGTGGGGCTTTCTTT. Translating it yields CASSQARGGRGAFF.

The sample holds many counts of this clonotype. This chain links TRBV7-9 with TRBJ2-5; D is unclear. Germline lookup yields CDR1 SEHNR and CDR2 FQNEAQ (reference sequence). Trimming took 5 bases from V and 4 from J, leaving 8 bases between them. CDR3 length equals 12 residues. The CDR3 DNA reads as TGTGCCAGCAGCCCCCGAGTAGAGACCCAGTACTTC. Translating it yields CASSPRVETQYF.

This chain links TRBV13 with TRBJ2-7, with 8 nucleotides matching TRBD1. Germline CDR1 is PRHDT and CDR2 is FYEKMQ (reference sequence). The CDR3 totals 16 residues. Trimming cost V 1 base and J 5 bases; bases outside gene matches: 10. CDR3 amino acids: CASSLDPAGGGDEQYF. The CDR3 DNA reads TGTGCCAGCAGCTTAGATCCGGCAGGGGGCGGAGACGAGCAGTACTTC.

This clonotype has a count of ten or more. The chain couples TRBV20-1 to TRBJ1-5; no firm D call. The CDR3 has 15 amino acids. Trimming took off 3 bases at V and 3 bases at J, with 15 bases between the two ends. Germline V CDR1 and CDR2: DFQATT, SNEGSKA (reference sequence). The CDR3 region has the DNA TGCAGTGCTAGGTCTTTTTCAGGTTCCAATCAGCCCCAGCATTTT. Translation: CSARSFSGSNQPQHF.

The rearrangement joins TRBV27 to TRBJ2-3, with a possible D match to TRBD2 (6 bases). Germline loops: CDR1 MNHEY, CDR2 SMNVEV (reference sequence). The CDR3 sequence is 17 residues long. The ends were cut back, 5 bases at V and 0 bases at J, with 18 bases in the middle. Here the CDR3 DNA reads TGTGCCAGCAGTAGAGGGATATCCGGGACTAGCACAGATACGCAGTATTTT. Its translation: CASSRGISGTSTDTQYF.

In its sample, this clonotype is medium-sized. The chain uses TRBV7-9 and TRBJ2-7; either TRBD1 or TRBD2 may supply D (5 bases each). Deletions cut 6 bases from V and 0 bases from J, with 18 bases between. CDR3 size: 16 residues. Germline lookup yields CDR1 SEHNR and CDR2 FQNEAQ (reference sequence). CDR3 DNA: TGTGCCAGCAGACCTACCCGGGACCGGAGCTCCTACGAGCAGTACTTC. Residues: CASRPTRDRSSYEQYF.

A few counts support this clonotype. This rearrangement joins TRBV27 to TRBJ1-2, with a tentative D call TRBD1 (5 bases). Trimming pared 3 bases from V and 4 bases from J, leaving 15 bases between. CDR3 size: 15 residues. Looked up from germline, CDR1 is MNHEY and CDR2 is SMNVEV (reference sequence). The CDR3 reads CASSFSRDHIYGYTF. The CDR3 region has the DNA TGTGCCAGCAGTTTTAGCAGGGACCATATCTATGGCTACACCTTC.

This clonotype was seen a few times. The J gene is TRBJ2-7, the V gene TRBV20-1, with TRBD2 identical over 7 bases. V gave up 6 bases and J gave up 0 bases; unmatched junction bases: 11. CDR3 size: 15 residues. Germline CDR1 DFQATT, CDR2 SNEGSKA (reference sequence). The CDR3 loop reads CSATSFSGDSYEQYF. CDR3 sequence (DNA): TGCAGTGCCACTAGCTTCAGCGGGGACTCCTACGAGCAGTACTTC.

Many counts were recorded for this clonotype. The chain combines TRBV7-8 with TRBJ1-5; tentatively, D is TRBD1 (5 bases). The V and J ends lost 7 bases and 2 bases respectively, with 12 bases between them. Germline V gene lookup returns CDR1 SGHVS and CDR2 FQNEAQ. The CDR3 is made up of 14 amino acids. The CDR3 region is CASTPWGGNQPQHF. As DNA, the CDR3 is TGTGCCAGCACCCCTTGGGGGGGCAATCAGCCCCAGCATTTT.

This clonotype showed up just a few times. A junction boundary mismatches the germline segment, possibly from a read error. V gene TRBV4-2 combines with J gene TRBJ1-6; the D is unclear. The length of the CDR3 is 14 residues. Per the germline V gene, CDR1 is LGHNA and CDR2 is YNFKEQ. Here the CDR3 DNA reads TGTGCCATCAGCCCCGGGCTCTATAATTCACCCCTCCACTTT. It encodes CAISPGLYNSPLHF.

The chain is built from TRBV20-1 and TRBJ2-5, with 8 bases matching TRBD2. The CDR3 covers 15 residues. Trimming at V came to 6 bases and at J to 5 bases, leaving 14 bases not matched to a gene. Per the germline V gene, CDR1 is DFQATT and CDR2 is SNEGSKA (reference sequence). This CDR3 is CSAIQSGRGVETQYF. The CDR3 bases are TGCAGTGCCATCCAGAGCGGGAGAGGGGTCGAGACCCAGTACTTC.

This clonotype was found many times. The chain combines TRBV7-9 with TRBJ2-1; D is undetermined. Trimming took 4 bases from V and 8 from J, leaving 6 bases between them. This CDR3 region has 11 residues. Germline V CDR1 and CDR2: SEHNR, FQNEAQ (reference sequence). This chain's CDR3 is CASSSGHEQFF. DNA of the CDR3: TGTGCCAGCAGCTCCGGACATGAGCAGTTCTTC.

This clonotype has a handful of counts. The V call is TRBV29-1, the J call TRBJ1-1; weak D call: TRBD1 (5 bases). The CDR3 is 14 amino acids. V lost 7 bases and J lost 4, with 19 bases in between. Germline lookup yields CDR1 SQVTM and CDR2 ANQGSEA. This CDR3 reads CSAARGSSATEAFF. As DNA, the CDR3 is TGCAGCGCCGCCCGGGGGTCCTCGGCCACTGAAGCTTTCTTT.